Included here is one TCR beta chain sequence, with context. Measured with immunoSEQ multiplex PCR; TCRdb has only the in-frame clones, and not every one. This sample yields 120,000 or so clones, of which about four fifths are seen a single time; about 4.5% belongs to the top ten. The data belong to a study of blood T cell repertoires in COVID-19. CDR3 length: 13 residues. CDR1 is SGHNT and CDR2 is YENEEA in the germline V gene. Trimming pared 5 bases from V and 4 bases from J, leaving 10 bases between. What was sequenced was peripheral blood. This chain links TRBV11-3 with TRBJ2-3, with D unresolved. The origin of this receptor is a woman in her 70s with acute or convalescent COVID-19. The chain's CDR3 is CASSLFTSDTQYF. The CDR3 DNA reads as TGTGCCAGCAGCCTATTTACGTCAGATACGCAGTATTTT.